Below, 27 T cell receptor beta chains from the same sample are listed, as sequenced in a study of CD8 T cells in ankylosing spondylitis (dated 2017 in TCRdb). The method behind the library was 5' RACE. The sample was run on an Illumina HiSeq 2500. TCRdb cleaned the public reads at Q25 with fastp, built clones with MiXCR and kept in-frame beta chains. Duplicate CDR3 protein sequences are folded into a single record with the most common DNA and genes. The sample table records about 540,000 distinct CDR3 sequences; about an eighth of these occur just once. In total, the top ten clones hold almost 7% of the sample. General conclusions and limits of the study: A TCR beta motif of seven or eight highly homologous amino acid variants appeared characteristic of blood from ankylosing spondylitis patients.

These receptors lack a known antigen. Sample: blood, either unsorted or a sorted T cell fraction (not recorded which). All receptors derive from a male donor with ankylosing spondylitis.

The chain combines TRBV12-3 or TRBV12-4 with TRBJ2-7; 8 nucleotides align to TRBD2. CDR3 size: 13 residues. Trimming cost V 5 bases and J 2 bases; bases outside gene matches: 2. The CDR3 DNA follows: TGTGCCAGCAGTATGGGACTAGCCTACGAGCAGTACGTC. Translation: CASSMGLAYEQYV.

The rearrangement uses TRBV14 and TRBJ2-3, with D perhaps given as TRBD1 or TRBD2 (6 bases each). The CDR3 covers 15 residues. V was shortened by 5 bases and J by 5 bases, with 17 bases between the two germline ends. From germline, CDR1 is SGHDN and CDR2 FVKESK. In nucleotides, the CDR3 is TGTGCCAGCAGCTCCCGGACTACCAGGGGAGATACGCAGTATTTT. Its protein product is CASSSRTTRGDTQYF.

Ten or more counts support this clonotype. This sequence joins TRBV6-2 or TRBV6-3 and TRBJ2-1, with TRBD1 as a possible D gene (5 bases). The V gene's germline CDR1 is MNHEY and CDR2 SVGEGT. The CDR3 has 12 residues. V lost 6 bases to trimming and J lost 10 bases, with 13 bases between them. The CDR3 sequence is CASSLISGEQFF. The DNA of the CDR3 is TGTGCCAGCAGCCTTATTTCAGGGGAGCAGTTCTTC.

Only a few counts were recorded for this clonotype. The chain is built from TRBV5-1 and TRBJ2-3, with a weak D call TRBD1 (5 bases). The CDR3 covers 13 residues. Trimming removed 3 bases at V and 10 bases at J, with 15 bases between. Germline V lookup: CDR1 SGHRS, CDR2 YFSETQ. CDR3 DNA: TGCGCCAGCAGCTCGGACACATCTTCTCCGCAGTATTTT. This translates into CASSSDTSSPQYF.

This clonotype was observed many times. The rearrangement links TRBV25-1 to TRBJ2-3; unclear D gene. The CDR3 is made up of 12 amino acids. Germline loops: CDR1 MGHDK, CDR2 SYGVNS. V was clipped by 6 bases and J by 4 bases, with 8 bases between them. CDR3 residues: CASSHLPDTQYF. The CDR3 nucleotides are TGTGCCAGCAGCCACCTCCCAGATACGCAGTATTTT.

This clonotype was seen a few times. V and J are TRBV20-1 and TRBJ2-2; no definite D call. This CDR3 is built from 15 residues. The V end was cut by 1 base, the J end by 0 bases, with 9 bases between. CDR1 is DFQATT and CDR2 is SNEGSKA in the germline V gene (reference sequence). The CDR3 nucleotides read TGCAGTGCTAGAGCGATTGGAACGAACACCGGGGAGCTGTTTTTT. This encodes CSARAIGTNTGELFF.

This chain's CDR3 is CAWSGTGFRSPLHF. The CDR3 nucleotides read TGTGCCTGGAGTGGGACAGGGTTTCGTTCACCCCTCCACTTT. The gene calls are TRBV30 and TRBJ1-6; TRBD1 agrees at 8 bases. CDR3 length equals 14 residues. Germline CDR1 and CDR2: GTSNPN and SVGIG (reference sequence). The V and J ends lost 1 base and 9 bases, in that order; junction bases with no gene match: 5.

The V gene is TRBV5-1, the J gene TRBJ2-3, with D tentatively TRBD1 (6 bases). From germline, CDR1 is SGHRS and CDR2 YFSETQ. With 4 bases removed from V and 1 base from J, the gap between germline ends came to 10 bases. This CDR3 region has 14 residues. CDR3 in amino acids: CASSGPGGTDTQYF. CDR3 DNA: TGCGCCAGCAGCGGGCCAGGGGGCACAGATACGCAGTATTTT. Full variable domain (rest looked up from reference TRBV5-1 and TRBJ2-3): KAGVTQTPRYLIKTRGQQVTLSCSPISGHRSVSWYQQTPGQGLQFLFEYFSETQRNKGNFPGRFSGRQFSNSRSEMNVSTLELGDSALYLCASSGPGGTDTQYFGPGTRLTVL.

This clonotype was observed a few times. This sequence joins TRBV7-2 and TRBJ2-3; no definite D call. The CDR3 is 15 residues long. Germline V gene lookup returns CDR1 SGHTA and CDR2 FQGNSA. V was trimmed by 5 bases and J by 6 bases, leaving 18 bases between them. The CDR3 DNA reads as TGTGCCAGCAGCCCACAGCCACTTCCACAGGATACGCAGTATTTT. This codes for CASSPQPLPQDTQYF.

The gene calls are TRBV14 and TRBJ1-2; D is perhaps TRBD1 (5 bases). CDR1 and CDR2 from the germline V gene are SGHDN and FVKESK. The V and J ends lost 2 bases and 6 bases respectively, with 16 bases between them. The CDR3 loop spans 15 amino acids. The CDR3 loop is CASSQLQGGSNGYTF. CDR3 DNA sequence: TGTGCCAGCAGCCAACTGCAGGGAGGGAGTAATGGCTACACCTTC.

J is TRBJ2-1 and V is TRBV3-1; maybe TRBD2 (5 bases). Trimming removed 2 bases from V and 7 bases from J, with 18 bases in between. This CDR3 has 16 amino acids. Germline loops: CDR1 LGHDT, CDR2 YNNKEL (reference sequence). CDR3 nucleotide sequence: TGTGCCAGCAGCCAATGGGTCGGGGTTTCTGGGAATGAGCAGTTCTTC. It is translated as CASSQWVGVSGNEQFF.

This clonotype was observed many times. The chain uses TRBV5-5 and TRBJ1-2; 8 bases agree with TRBD1. Per the germline V gene, CDR1 is SGHKS and CDR2 is YYEKEE (reference sequence). The CDR3 is 13 residues long. V lost 1 base, J lost 7 bases, and 3 bases stayed unmatched. In DNA form, the CDR3 reads TGTGCCAGCAGCTTGCAGGGGGCTGCTGGCTACACCTTC. Translation gives CASSLQGAAGYTF.

The chain carries TRBV7-8 and TRBJ2-1, with a tentative D call TRBD1 (6 bases). The V end was cut by 5 bases, the J end by 10 bases, with 24 bases between. Germline CDR1 SGHVS, CDR2 FQNEAQ. CDR3 length: 16 residues. CDR3 region: CASSPWTARGFEEQFF. Written as DNA, the CDR3 is TGTGCCAGCAGCCCGTGGACAGCCCGAGGTTTTGAGGAGCAGTTCTTC.

This chain uses TRBV3-1 with TRBJ1-2; D remains ambiguous. This CDR3 spans 14 amino acids. Germline lookup yields CDR1 LGHDT and CDR2 YNNKEL (reference sequence). The ends were cut back, 4 bases at V and 8 bases at J, with 17 bases in the middle. CDR3 amino acids: CASSRSGGPVGYTF. CDR3 nucleotide sequence: TGTGCCAGCAGCCGCAGTGGAGGGCCAGTAGGCTACACCTTC.

V gene TRBV20-1 combines with J gene TRBJ2-2; 7 bases map to TRBD2. After removal of 3 bases from V and 1 base from J, the junction contained 17 bases not matched to a gene. The CDR3 contains 19 residues. Per the germline V gene, CDR1 is DFQATT and CDR2 is SNEGSKA (reference sequence). CDR3 in DNA: TGCAGTGCTAGGCCCAAGGCCCGAACTGGCGGGAGGAACACCGGGGAGCTGTTTTTT. As protein: CSARPKARTGGRNTGELFF.

This clonotype occurred a few times. V usage is TRBV12-5 and J usage is TRBJ1-1, with 9 nucleotides matching TRBD1. The CDR3 has 16 amino acids. Trimming removed 5 bases from V and 4 bases from J; junction bases left unmatched: 11. Germline loops: CDR1 LGHNT, CDR2 FRNRAP. CDR3 residues: CASGMIQGAFITEAFF. The DNA of the CDR3 is TGTGCTAGTGGTATGATACAGGGGGCGTTTATCACTGAAGCTTTCTTT.

There are a few counts of this clonotype. This chain links TRBV7-9 with TRBJ2-5, with 9 positions matching TRBD2. The germline V gene encodes CDR1 SEHNR and CDR2 FQNEAQ (reference sequence). This CDR3 region has 15 residues. With 4 bases clipped from V and 5 bases from J, the junction kept 8 bases outside the gene matches. The CDR3 sequence is CASSSRVAGAETQYF. The CDR3 DNA reads TGTGCCAGCAGCTCCCGGGTAGCGGGAGCTGAGACCCAGTACTTC.

This clonotype was counted ten times or more. This chain connects TRBV7-9 to TRBJ2-3; D possibly corresponds to TRBD2 (5 bases). The V end was cut by 5 bases, the J end by 3 bases, with 15 bases between. The CDR3 runs 15 residues. Germline values: CDR1 SEHNR, CDR2 FQNEAQ (reference sequence). CDR3: CASSPLGRTTDTQYF. CDR3 sequence (DNA): TGTGCCAGCAGCCCTCTAGGGAGAACGACAGATACGCAGTATTTT.

In this sample, this clonotype turned up a few times. The chain couples TRBV5-1 to TRBJ2-5; D gene uncertain. Germline CDR1 reads SGHRS; CDR2 reads YFSETQ. CDR3 length: 15 amino acids. The germline V and J ends were trimmed by 0 bases and 5 bases, with 14 bases remaining between them. The DNA of the CDR3 is TGCGCCAGCAGCTTGGTAGGCCCAACGGCGGAGACCCAGTACTTC. This translates into CASSLVGPTAETQYF.

The chain recombines TRBV12-3 or TRBV12-4 with TRBJ2-1, with 9 bases lining up with TRBD2. CDR3 length equals 15 residues. After removal of 3 bases from V and 8 bases from J, the junction contained 8 bases not matched to a gene. The CDR3 here is CASSFGGRGFDEQFF. Written as DNA, the CDR3 is TGTGCCAGCAGTTTCGGCGGGAGGGGGTTCGATGAGCAGTTCTTC.

This clonotype has only a few counts. This chain links TRBV3-1 with TRBJ2-2; 7 bases map to TRBD2. The CDR3 runs 15 residues. The J segment lost 4 bases and the V segment lost 5 bases, leaving 7 bases of the junction unmatched. Per germline, CDR1 LGHDT and CDR2 YNNKEL (reference sequence). CDR3 region: CASSWDYPGTGELFF. DNA of the CDR3: TGTGCCAGCAGCTGGGACTACCCGGGCACCGGGGAGCTGTTTTTT. Filled out from reference TRBV3-1 and TRBJ2-2, the complete variable domain reads DTAVSQTPKYLVTQMGNDKSIKCEQNLGHDTMYWYKQDSKKFLKIMFSYNNKELIINETVPNRFSPKSPDKAHLNLHINSLELGDSAVYFCASSWDYPGTGELFFGEGSRLTVL.

The chain carries TRBV5-1 and TRBJ1-2; 9 bases match TRBD1. CDR1 SGHRS and CDR2 YFSETQ come from the germline V gene. V trimming: 2 bases; J trimming: 3 bases; junction bases outside the gene matches: 5. The length of the CDR3 is 15 residues. CDR3 in DNA: TGCGCCAGCAGCTTACAGGGGGCGAGTGACTATGGCTACACCTTC. As protein: CASSLQGASDYGYTF.

The CDR3 sequence is CASSLEDFSGNTIYF. CDR3 in DNA: TGTGCCAGCAGTTTAGAGGACTTCTCTGGAAACACCATATATTTT. The gene calls are TRBV12-3 or TRBV12-4 and TRBJ1-3; D is undetermined. V shed 1 base and J shed 0 bases, with 7 bases lying between them. This CDR3 has 15 residues.

The chain joins TRBV6-2 or TRBV6-3 to TRBJ2-2; 7 bases fit TRBD2. V lost 8 bases and J lost 6; bases outside the gene matches: 12. The CDR3 totals 15 residues. CDR1 and CDR2 (germline): MNHEY, SVGEGT. The CDR3 sequence: CASAEVGGYPGELFF. The CDR3, as DNA: TGTGCCAGCGCGGAGGTGGGAGGGTACCCCGGGGAGCTGTTTTTT.

This clonotype was counted ten times or more. The chain carries TRBV24-1 and TRBJ2-2; 9 positions match TRBD2. The V gene's germline CDR1 is KGHDR and CDR2 SFDVKD. CDR3 length: 16 residues. V gave up 3 bases and J gave up 5 bases; unmatched junction bases: 6. CDR3 DNA sequence: TGTGCCACCAGTGATCAAGCGGGAGGCGTTACCGGGGAGCTGTTTTTT. Amino acid sequence: CATSDQAGGVTGELFF.

In this sample, this clonotype turned up many times. The chain employs TRBV24-1 and TRBJ2-1; no clear D. The V end was cut by 9 bases, the J end by 6 bases, with 14 bases between. Germline V gene data show CDR1 as KGHDR and CDR2 as SFDVKD. CDR3 length: 13 amino acids. The CDR3 bases are TGTGCCACCCGACCTGAATGGGGCAATGAGCAGTTCTTC. Translation: CATRPEWGNEQFF.

This clonotype was seen only once. The chain joins TRBV7-2 to TRBJ2-2, with D unresolved. The germline V gene encodes CDR1 SGHTA and CDR2 FQGNSA. Trimming stripped 5 bases from V and 3 bases from J, with 16 bases between. CDR3 length: 16 residues. In DNA, the CDR3 is TGTGCCAGCAGCACCCGGACGGGTTCGGACACCGGGGAGCTGTTTTTT. Protein sequence: CASSTRTGSDTGELFF. Based on the CDR3 plus reference TRBV7-2 and TRBJ2-2, the full variable domain is GAGVSQSPSNKVTEKGKDVELRCDPISGHTALYWYRQSLGQGLEFLIYFQGNSAPDKSGLPSDRFSAERTGGSVSTLTIQRTQQEDSAVYLCASSTRTGSDTGELFFGEGSRLTVL.